The 2 T cell receptor beta chains presented below share a single source sample, sequenced in a study of OX40 agonist ivuxolimab in advanced cancers. Clones were sequenced by immunoSEQ multiplex PCR, and TCRdb holds only the in-frame ones, with some missing. The sample shows some 70,000 clones, around 93% of them seen only once. The sequencing here drew on CD4+ or CD8+ T cells sorted from blood, taken in a trial of the OX40 agonist ivuxolimab. The origin of the receptors is an adult with an advanced solid tumor such as melanoma, head and neck, liver or kidney cancer.

The V and J genes are TRBV28 and TRBJ2-2; 7 nucleotides line up with TRBD2. Germline V gene data show CDR1 as MDHEN and CDR2 as SYDVKM. V dropped 8 bases and J dropped 0; count of bases not matched to a gene: 15. The CDR3 is 18 amino acids. The CDR3 protein is CASLPPPGLRANTGELFF. Here the CDR3 DNA reads TGTGCCAGCCTCCCGCCCCCGGGACTAAGGGCGAACACCGGGGAGCTGTTTTTT.

The chain couples TRBV29-1 to TRBJ2-5; TRBD2 matches at 10 bases. This CDR3 is 16 amino acids long. CDR1 is SQVTM and CDR2 is ANQGSEA in the germline V gene. J gave up 4 bases and V 4 bases, and 12 bases lay outside the gene matches. CDR3 in amino acids: CSVATPAGGIVETQYF. CDR3 DNA sequence: TGCAGCGTTGCGACCCCAGCGGGAGGGATTGTAGAGACCCAGTACTTC.